Below are 15 T cell receptor beta chains sequenced from a single sample in a study of Graves' ophthalmopathy and Graves' hyperthyroidism. Amplification of the TCR beta CDR3 regions used RNA transcripts (as template). The first round was an RT-PCR with HTBI primers, and the second round was a multiplex PCR. TCRdb reprocessed the multiplex PCR reads via MiXCR and lists one record per CDR3 protein. The sample includes roughly 700,000 distinct CDR3 sequences, 35% to 50% seen only once; the top ten take roughly 45%. The sequenced sample consisted of peripheral blood. The receptors here all came from an adult man with Graves' ophthalmopathy.

Regarding this clonotype: The CDR3 ends on some other residue instead of the conserved phenylalanine or tryptophan, so this is likely a read error. V usage is TRBV7-9 and J usage is TRBJ2-7; 9 bases are shared with TRBD1. Trimming took 4 bases from V and 3 from J; bases not matched to a gene: 7. The CDR3 is 15 residues long. Per germline, CDR1 SEHNR and CDR2 FQNEAQ (reference sequence). The CDR3 reads CASSSDGTGSYEQYC. The CDR3 coding sequence is TGTGCCAGCAGCTCCGACGGGACAGGGAGCTACGAGCAGTACTGC.

With regard to this clonotype: This may come from a read error, since a much larger clone is one base off. The chain has TRBV19 and TRBJ1-5; D gene ambiguous. Between the trimmed V and J ends, which lost 10 bases and 5 bases, there was a span of 15 bases. Germline loops: CDR1 LNHDA, CDR2 SQIVND (reference sequence). The CDR3 is 13 residues long. CDR3 coding DNA: TGTGCCAATACCGATGGGCGCCATCAGCCCCAGCATTTT. It specifies CANTDGRHQPQHF.

This clonotype turned up a few times. This chain uses TRBV6-6 with TRBJ2-7, with D unresolved. The CDR3 is 13 residues long. CDR1 is MNHNY, CDR2 SVGAGI, per germline (reference sequence). Trimming took off 6 bases at V and 2 bases at J, with 11 bases between the two ends. Here the CDR3 DNA reads TGTGCCAGCAGCCTAATCGGCCCCTACGAGCAGTACTTC. Amino acids: CASSLIGPYEQYF.

Comments on this clonotype: Being one base from a much bigger clone, this may be a read error. The chain recombines TRBV11-1 with TRBJ1-2; a possible D gene is TRBD1 (5 bases). Germline loops: CDR1 SGHAT, CDR2 FQDESV (reference sequence). This CDR3 has 13 amino acids. Trimming cost V 5 bases and J 5 bases, with 12 bases left between them. The CDR3 DNA follows: TGTGCCAGCAGCCATGGCTCAGGGTATGGCTACACCTTC. Amino acids: CASSHGSGYGYTF.

This clonotype was observed a single time. The V and J genes are TRBV10-3 and TRBJ2-7; possibly TRBD1 for D (6 bases). There are 16 residues in the CDR3. The V end lost 9 bases, the J end lost 4 bases, and 25 bases lay between the germline ends. The germline gives CDR1 ENHRY, CDR2 SYGVKD. CDR3 loop: CAIDIAEAGAKYEQYF. DNA for the CDR3: TGTGCCATAGATATCGCCGAGGCAGGGGCTAAGTACGAGCAGTACTTC.

CDR3 sequence reads: CASSPNTGVETQYF. DNA of the CDR3: TGTGCCAGCAGCCCAAACACCGGGGTTGAGACCCAGTACTTC. The rearrangement uses TRBV7-9 and TRBJ2-5, with D possibly being TRBD2 (5 bases). Germline CDR1 and CDR2: SEHNR and FQNEAQ (reference sequence). The CDR3 runs 14 residues. V lost 5 bases, J lost 5 bases, and 15 bases lay in between.

This clonotype was seen at least ten times. As DNA, the CDR3 is TGTGCCAGCAGCCCCCTCGGCAGGGGGCGAGGATCACCCCTCCACTTT. This sequence encodes CASSPLGRGRGSPLHF. The V and J genes are TRBV7-2 and TRBJ1-6; TRBD1 agrees at 8 bases. Trimming cost V 5 bases and J 10 bases; bases outside gene matches: 13. This CDR3 has 16 residues. CDR1 is SGHTA and CDR2 is FQGNSA in the germline V gene.

This clonotype was detected ten times or more. V is TRBV19 and J is TRBJ1-1; no definite D call. CDR1 and CDR2 from the germline V gene are LNHDA and SQIVND (reference sequence). Trimming cost V 4 bases and J 1 base, with 10 bases left between them. The CDR3 spans 14 residues. CDR3 nucleotides: TGTGCCAGTAGTACCCAATCAAAGAACACTGAAGCTTTCTTT. This codes for CASSTQSKNTEAFF.

This clonotype was observed at least ten times. This chain uses TRBV29-1 with TRBJ2-7; D possibly corresponds to TRBD1 (5 bases). Germline values: CDR1 SQVTM, CDR2 ANQGSEA. The CDR3 consists of 13 residues. The V end lost 6 bases, the J end lost 3 bases, and 15 bases lay between the germline ends. The CDR3 reads CSVIDRILYEQYF. CDR3 bases: TGCAGCGTCATCGACAGAATCCTCTACGAGCAGTACTTC.

Remarks on this clonotype: This may be a read error, as it is one base from a much larger clone. CDR3 amino acids: CASSPIWASGGQGTQYF. The CDR3 bases are TGTGCCAGCAGCCCGATTTGGGCTAGCGGGGGTCAAGGGACCCAGTACTTC. The chain has TRBV7-9 and TRBJ2-5, with 10 bases fitting TRBD2. CDR1 is SEHNR and CDR2 is FQNEAQ in the germline V gene (reference sequence). CDR3 size: 17 residues.

This clonotype showed up just a few times. V usage is TRBV11-2 and J usage is TRBJ2-7; TRBD1 is a possible D gene (7 bases). This CDR3 is 16 amino acids long. CDR1 and CDR2 from the germline V gene are SGHAT and FQNNGV. Trimming removed 0 bases at V and 2 bases at J, with 14 bases between. The CDR3 sequence: CASSLDSAGGTYEQYF. The CDR3 bases are TGTGCCAGCAGCTTAGATTCGGCAGGGGGGACCTACGAGCAGTACTTC. The variable domain in full, with the rest retrieved from reference TRBV11-2 and TRBJ2-7, is EAGVAQSPRYKIIEKRQSVAFWCNPISGHATLYWYQQILGQGPKLLIQFQNNGVVDDSQLPKDRFSAERLKGVDSTLKIQPAKLEDSAVYLCASSLDSAGGTYEQYFGPGTRLTVT.

The rearrangement uses TRBV19 and TRBJ2-3; TRBD1 might be the D (5 bases). V lost 7 bases and J 0 bases, leaving 11 bases between the germline ends. The CDR3 totals 14 residues. In germline, CDR1 is LNHDA, CDR2 SQIVND (reference sequence). In nucleotides, the CDR3 is TGTGCCAGTAATCAGGGCCATAGCACAGATACGCAGTATTTT. The encoded protein is CASNQGHSTDTQYF.

With respect to this clonotype: A read error may produce the germline difference seen at one junction end. The chain carries TRBV25-1 and TRBJ1-4, with unresolved D. Germline-derived CDR1 and CDR2 are MGHDK and SYGVNS. The CDR3 sequence is 15 residues long. CDR3 DNA: TGTGCCAGCAGCTTGGGCCCGTCAACTAATGAAAAACTGCTTTTT. As protein: CASSLGPSTNEKLLF.

V is TRBV4-3 and J is TRBJ2-7; 7 nucleotides match TRBD1. The CDR3 sequence is 13 residues long. Trimming cost V 3 bases and J 4 bases; bases outside gene matches: 3. Germline CDR1 LGHNA, CDR2 YSLEER. In nucleotides, the CDR3 is TGCGCCAGCAGCCATGACAGGGAATACGAGCAGTACTTC. This translates into CASSHDREYEQYF.

This clonotype has only a few counts. The V and J genes are TRBV10-3 and TRBJ2-7; 10 positions agree with TRBD2. CDR3 length: 15 residues. V shed 10 bases, J shed 2 bases, and the junction held 11 bases outside the gene matches. Germline CDR1 is ENHRY and CDR2 is SYGVKD. CDR3 bases: TGTGCCAGCAGCCGAACTAGCGGGGACGCCTACGAGCAGTACTTC. Residues: CASSRTSGDAYEQYF.